The 18 T cell receptor beta chains below all came from one sample that was sequenced in a study of shared clonotypes between healthy human individuals. Cells designated naive CD8 were CD45RO-negative and were positively selected for CCR7, with terminally differentiated effector memory CD45RA+ cells excluded. Sequencing used immunoSEQ multiplex PCR; TCRdb keeps in-frame clones, though not all of them. The repertoire holds around 600,000 clones, approximately 95% seen once, with approximately 0.12% in the top ten. The sample taken for sequencing was naive CD8+ T cells sorted from blood. Receptors were obtained from a woman aged 30 to 39 in good health.

The chain links TRBV5-4 to TRBJ2-7; D not certain. The germline V gene has CDR1 SGHNT and CDR2 YYREEE (reference sequence). This CDR3 is built from 14 residues. Trimming removed 4 bases at V and 3 bases at J, with 14 bases between. CDR3 in DNA: TGTGCCAGCAGCACGGACGAGCGACTCTACGAGCAGTACTTC. Encoded protein: CASSTDERLYEQYF.

The gene calls are TRBV4-1 and TRBJ1-1, with TRBD1 as a possible D gene (5 bases). Trimming removed 7 bases at V and 2 bases at J, with 11 bases between. The CDR3 is 13 residues long. Germline assignment: CDR1 MGHRA and CDR2 YSYEKL. The CDR3 loop is CASTDSLNTEAFF. The CDR3 DNA sequence: TGCGCCAGCACTGACAGCCTAAACACTGAAGCTTTCTTT.

V gene TRBV6-1 combines with J gene TRBJ2-7; 7 bases are a match to TRBD2. Germline V CDR1 and CDR2: MNHNS, SASEGT. V shed 7 bases and J 6 bases; nucleotides not matched to a gene: 9. This CDR3 comprises 13 residues. In DNA form, the CDR3 reads TGTGCCAGCAAGGGCCGGGGGAGGGCCGAGCAGTACTTC. Its protein is CASKGRGRAEQYF.

This rearrangement joins TRBV5-1 to TRBJ2-1; possible D gene TRBD2, 5 bases. CDR1 is SGHRS, CDR2 YFSETQ, per germline. The CDR3 has 15 amino acids. The germline V and J ends were trimmed by 4 bases and 6 bases, with 17 bases remaining between them. DNA of the CDR3: TGCGCCAGCAGCGGCATAGCGAGTACGGGCAATGAGCAGTTCTTC. Its protein product is CASSGIASTGNEQFF.

A remark on this clone: At the DNA level, this CDR3 is encoded by other sequences in the same sample as well. CDR3 DNA: TGTGCCAGCAGACCAAGCGGGAGCTCCTACAATGAGCAGTTCTTC. Protein product: CASRPSGSSYNEQFF. This chain links TRBV28 with TRBJ2-1; 8 nucleotides match TRBD2. The CDR3 spans 15 residues. J gave up 0 bases and V 6 bases, and 4 bases lay outside the gene matches. Germline V gives CDR1 MDHEN, CDR2 SYDVKM.

The rearrangement uses TRBV4-2 and TRBJ2-7; D is perhaps TRBD1 (5 bases). CDR1 and CDR2 from the germline V gene are LGHNA and YNFKEQ. Trimming removed 0 bases from V and 6 bases from J, with 18 bases in between. This CDR3 has 16 amino acids. The CDR3 region has the DNA TGTGCCAGCAGCCAAGAGGCAGGGTGGTACCGAGGCGAGCAGTACTTC. This gives the protein CASSQEAGWYRGEQYF.

Comments on this clone: The sample contains more than one DNA sequence encoding this CDR3. This chain joins TRBV18 and TRBJ2-7, with D perhaps TRBD1 (6 bases). The V gene lost 3 bases and the J gene lost 3 bases, with 9 bases spanning the gap. Germline CDR1 is KGHSH and CDR2 is LQKENI. This CDR3 has 13 residues. CDR3 nucleotides: TGTGCCAGCTCACCCGCGGACAGCTACGAGCAGTACTTC. Amino acid sequence: CASSPADSYEQYF.

The chain has TRBV19 and TRBJ2-1; tentatively, D is TRBD1 (5 bases). This CDR3 is built from 14 residues. V lost 7 bases and J 8 bases, leaving 18 bases between the germline ends. The germline V gene encodes CDR1 LNHDA and CDR2 SQIVND (reference sequence). CDR3 loop: CASTLGQGLDEQFF. The CDR3 region has the DNA TGTGCCAGTACCCTCGGACAAGGCCTGGATGAGCAGTTCTTC.

This clone was counted a single time. The rearrangement joins TRBV11-2 to TRBJ2-1; tentatively, D is TRBD1 (5 bases). Germline CDR1 reads SGHAT; CDR2 reads FQNNGV. This CDR3 is built from 16 residues. V lost 5 bases and J lost 1, with 15 bases in between. The CDR3 DNA sequence: TGTGCCAGCAGCCTTGGGGCAGATACGTCCTACAATGAGCAGTTCTTC. This translates into CASSLGADTSYNEQFF.

This clone occurred once. This chain connects TRBV19 to TRBJ2-1; 8 bases map to TRBD2. V trimming: 7 bases; J trimming: 2 bases; junction bases outside the gene matches: 7. The CDR3 totals 15 residues. From germline, CDR1 is LNHDA and CDR2 SQIVND (reference sequence). The CDR3 loop is CASTPLADPYNEQFF. The CDR3 DNA reads as TGTGCCAGTACTCCACTAGCGGACCCCTACAATGAGCAGTTCTTC.

A word on this clone: This may stem from a read error, because a much larger clone lies one nucleotide away. CDR3: CASSPSYEQYF. The CDR3 bases are TGTGCCAGCAGCCCCTCCTACGAGCAGTACTTC. This chain links TRBV5-6 with TRBJ2-7; D unresolved. Trimming pared 4 bases from V and 0 bases from J, leaving 2 bases between. The CDR3 runs to 11 residues. Germline V gene sequence: CDR1 SGHDT, CDR2 YYEEEE.

The V call is TRBV19, the J call TRBJ1-1; D is uncertain. V shed 1 base and J shed 0 bases, with 9 bases lying between them. Germline loops: CDR1 LNHDA, CDR2 SQIVND (reference sequence). The CDR3 consists of 15 residues. In DNA, the CDR3 is TGTGCCAGTAGTATAGGATCCGGGGTGAACACTGAAGCTTTCTTT. Residues: CASSIGSGVNTEAFF.

This clone has only one observation. The gene calls are TRBV7-9 and TRBJ1-2, with 8 bases matching TRBD1. CDR1 is SEHNR, CDR2 FQNEAQ, per germline (reference sequence). Trimming at V came to 5 bases and at J to 6 bases, leaving 5 bases not matched to a gene. The CDR3 is 13 amino acids. CDR3 loop: CASSVDRADGYTF. Here the CDR3 DNA reads TGTGCCAGCAGCGTGGACAGGGCAGATGGCTACACCTTC.

This clone was seen once. V gene TRBV7-9 combines with J gene TRBJ2-2; no firm D call. This CDR3 region has 12 residues. Germline V gene lookup returns CDR1 SEHNR and CDR2 FQNEAQ (reference sequence). The V end lost 2 bases, the J end lost 8 bases, and 6 bases lay between the germline ends. CDR3 loop: CASSLTVGELFF. The DNA of the CDR3 is TGTGCCAGCAGCTTAACAGTGGGGGAGCTGTTTTTT.

The rearrangement uses TRBV5-8 and TRBJ1-5; unclear D gene. The V and J ends lost 5 bases and 6 bases respectively, with 9 bases between them. CDR1 is SGHTS, CDR2 YDEGEE, per germline. CDR3 length: 12 amino acids. The CDR3 spells CASRERGQPQHF. The CDR3 DNA reads as TGTGCCAGCAGAGAGCGGGGTCAGCCCCAGCATTTT.

About this clone: Other DNA sequences in the sample encode the same CDR3. The J gene is TRBJ2-7, the V gene TRBV5-6; D ambiguous. Germline CDR1 reads SGHDT; CDR2 reads YYEEEE. Trimming removed 0 bases from V and 3 bases from J, with 4 bases in between. The CDR3 totals 12 residues. CDR3 protein: CASSLGVYEQYF. CDR3 nucleotides: TGTGCCAGCAGCTTGGGAGTCTACGAGCAGTACTTC.

The V and J genes are TRBV28 and TRBJ2-7, with 7 bases fitting TRBD1. The germline V gene has CDR1 MDHEN and CDR2 SYDVKM. The ends lost 4 bases at V and 1 base at J; junction bases unmatched: 7. The CDR3 sequence is 15 residues long. The CDR3 DNA follows: TGTGCCAGCAGTTCTGACAGGGCCGCATCCTACGAGCAGTACTTC. It codes for CASSSDRAASYEQYF.

Remarks on this clone: The same CDR3 also results from other DNA sequences found in this sample. The rearrangement uses TRBV5-1 and TRBJ1-3; D is unresolved. The CDR3 consists of 14 residues. V was pared by 1 base and J by 0 bases, with 5 bases between. Germline V lookup: CDR1 SGHRS, CDR2 YFSETQ. CDR3 DNA sequence: TGCGCCAGCAGCTTGTCCGGCTCTGGAAACACCATATATTTT. This sequence encodes CASSLSGSGNTIYF.